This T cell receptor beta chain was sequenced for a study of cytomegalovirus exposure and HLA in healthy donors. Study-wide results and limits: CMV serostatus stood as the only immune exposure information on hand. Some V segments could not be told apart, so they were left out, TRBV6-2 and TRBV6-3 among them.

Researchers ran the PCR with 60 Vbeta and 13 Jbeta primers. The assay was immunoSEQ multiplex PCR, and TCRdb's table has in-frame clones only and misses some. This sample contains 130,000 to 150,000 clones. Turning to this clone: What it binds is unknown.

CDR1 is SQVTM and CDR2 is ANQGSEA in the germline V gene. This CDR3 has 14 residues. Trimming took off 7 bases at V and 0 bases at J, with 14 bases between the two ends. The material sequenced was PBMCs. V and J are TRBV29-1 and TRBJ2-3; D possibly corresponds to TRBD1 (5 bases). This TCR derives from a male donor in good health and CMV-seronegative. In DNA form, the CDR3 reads TGCAGCGCCACAGGATTCACTAGCACAGATACGCAGTATTTT. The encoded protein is CSATGFTSTDTQYF.